A single T cell receptor beta chain is shown here with its context. This sample was taken from a study of early T cells in non-severe SARS-CoV-2 infection. The V gene lost 4 bases and the J gene lost 5 bases, with 15 bases spanning the gap. The length of the CDR3 is 15 residues. Germline V gene lookup returns CDR1 LGHDT and CDR2 YNNKEL (reference sequence). TCRdb redid the calling of the 5' RACE reads with MiXCR, one entry per CDR3 protein. This sample has fewer than 130,000 distinct CDR3 sequences, with 10% to 15% found just once. The chain links TRBV3-1 to TRBJ2-1; D possibly corresponds to TRBD2 (6 bases). This sample comprised whole blood, obtained at baseline. This sequence was found in an adult who was a healthcare worker with PCR-confirmed SARS-CoV-2 infection or an uninfected control (not recorded which). The CDR3 DNA follows: TGTGCCAGCAGCCTAAGACTAGTTGGGGACAATGAGCAGTTCTTC. It codes for CASSLRLVGDNEQFF.